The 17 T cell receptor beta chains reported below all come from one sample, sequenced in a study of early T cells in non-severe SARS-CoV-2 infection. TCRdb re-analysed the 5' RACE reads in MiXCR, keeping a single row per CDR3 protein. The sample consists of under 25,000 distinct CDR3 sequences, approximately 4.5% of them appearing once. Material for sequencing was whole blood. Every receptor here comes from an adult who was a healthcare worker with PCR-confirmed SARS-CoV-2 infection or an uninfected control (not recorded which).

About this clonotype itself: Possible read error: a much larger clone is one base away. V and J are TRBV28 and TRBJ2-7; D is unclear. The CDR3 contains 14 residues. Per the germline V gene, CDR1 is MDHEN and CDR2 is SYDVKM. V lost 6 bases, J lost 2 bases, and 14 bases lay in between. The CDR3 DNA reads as TGTGCCAGCAGCGGGTGGCAGACTGCCTACGAGCAGTACTTC. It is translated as CASSGWQTAYEQYF.

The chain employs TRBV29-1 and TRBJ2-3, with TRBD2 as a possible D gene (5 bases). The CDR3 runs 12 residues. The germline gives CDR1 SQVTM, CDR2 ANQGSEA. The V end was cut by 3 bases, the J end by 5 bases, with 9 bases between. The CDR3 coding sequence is TGCAGCGTTGATAGCGTTGGAGATACGCAGTATTTT. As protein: CSVDSVGDTQYF.

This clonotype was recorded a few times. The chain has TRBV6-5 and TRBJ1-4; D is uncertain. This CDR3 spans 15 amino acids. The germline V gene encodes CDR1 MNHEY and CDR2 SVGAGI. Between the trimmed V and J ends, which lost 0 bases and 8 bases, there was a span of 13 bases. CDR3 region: CASSYSGVSGEKLFF. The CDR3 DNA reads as TGTGCCAGCAGTTACTCTGGGGTTTCCGGAGAAAAACTGTTTTTT.

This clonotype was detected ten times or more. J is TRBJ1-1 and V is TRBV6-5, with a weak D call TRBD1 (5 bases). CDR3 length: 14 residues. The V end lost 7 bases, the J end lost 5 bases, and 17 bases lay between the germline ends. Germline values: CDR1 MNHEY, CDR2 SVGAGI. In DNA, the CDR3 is TGTGCCAGCACCCAGATTAAGGGGAGGACTGAAGCTTTCTTT. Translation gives CASTQIKGRTEAFF.

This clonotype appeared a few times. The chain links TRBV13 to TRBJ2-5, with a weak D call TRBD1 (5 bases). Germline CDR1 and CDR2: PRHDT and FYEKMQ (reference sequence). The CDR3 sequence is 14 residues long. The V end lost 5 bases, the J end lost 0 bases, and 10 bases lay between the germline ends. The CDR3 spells CASSRDSYQETQYF. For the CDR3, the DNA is TGTGCCAGCAGCCGCGACAGTTACCAAGAGACCCAGTACTTC.

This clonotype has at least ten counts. CDR3 in amino acids: CASSLALLAGGKRSTDTQYF. The CDR3, as DNA: TGTGCCAGCAGCTTAGCGCTTTTAGCGGGGGGGAAGAGGAGCACAGATACGCAGTATTTT. V gene TRBV7-2 combines with J gene TRBJ2-3; 11 nucleotides line up with TRBD2. The V gene's germline CDR1 is SGHTA and CDR2 FQGNSA. There are 20 residues in the CDR3. Losses at the gene ends were 0 bases for V and 0 bases for J; bases not matched to a gene: 11.

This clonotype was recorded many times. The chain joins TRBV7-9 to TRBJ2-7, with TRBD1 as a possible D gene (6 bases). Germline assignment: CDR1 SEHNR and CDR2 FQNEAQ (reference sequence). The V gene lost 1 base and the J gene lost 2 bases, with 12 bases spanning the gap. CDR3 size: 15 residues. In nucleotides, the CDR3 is TGTGCCAGCAGCTTAGAACAGGGAGTGACCTACGAGCAGTACTTC. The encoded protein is CASSLEQGVTYEQYF.

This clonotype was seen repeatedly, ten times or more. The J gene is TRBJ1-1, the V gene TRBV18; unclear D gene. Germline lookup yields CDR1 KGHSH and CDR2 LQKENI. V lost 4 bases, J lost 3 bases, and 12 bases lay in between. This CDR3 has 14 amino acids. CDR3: CASSRGGLDTEAFF. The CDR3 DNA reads TGTGCCAGCTCACGTGGTGGTTTGGACACTGAAGCTTTCTTT.

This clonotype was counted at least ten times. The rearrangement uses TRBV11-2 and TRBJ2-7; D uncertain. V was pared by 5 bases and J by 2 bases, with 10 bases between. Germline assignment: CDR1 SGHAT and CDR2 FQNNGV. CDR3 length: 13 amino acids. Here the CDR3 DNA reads TGTGCCAGCAGCCTCCAAACAGCCTACGAGCAGTACTTC. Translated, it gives CASSLQTAYEQYF.

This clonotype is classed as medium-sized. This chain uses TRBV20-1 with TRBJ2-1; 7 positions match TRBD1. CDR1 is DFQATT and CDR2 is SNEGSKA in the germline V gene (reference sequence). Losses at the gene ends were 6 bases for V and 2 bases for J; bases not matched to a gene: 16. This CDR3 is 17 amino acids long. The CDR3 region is CSANALQGLSAYNEQFF. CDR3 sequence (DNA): TGCAGTGCCAACGCATTACAGGGGCTTTCCGCCTACAATGAGCAGTTCTTC.

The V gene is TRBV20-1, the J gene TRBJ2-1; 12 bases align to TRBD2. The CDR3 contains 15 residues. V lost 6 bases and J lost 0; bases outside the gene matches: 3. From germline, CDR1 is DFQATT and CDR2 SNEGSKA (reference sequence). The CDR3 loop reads CSARTSGASYNEQFF. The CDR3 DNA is TGCAGTGCCCGGACTAGCGGGGCCTCCTACAATGAGCAGTTCTTC.

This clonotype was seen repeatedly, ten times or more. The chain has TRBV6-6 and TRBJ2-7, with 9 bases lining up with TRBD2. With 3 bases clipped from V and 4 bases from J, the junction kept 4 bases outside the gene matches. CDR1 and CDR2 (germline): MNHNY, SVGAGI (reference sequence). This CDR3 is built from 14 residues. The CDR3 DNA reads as TGTGCCAGCAGTTATCCTAGCGGGGCGTACGAGCAGTACTTC. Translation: CASSYPSGAYEQYF.

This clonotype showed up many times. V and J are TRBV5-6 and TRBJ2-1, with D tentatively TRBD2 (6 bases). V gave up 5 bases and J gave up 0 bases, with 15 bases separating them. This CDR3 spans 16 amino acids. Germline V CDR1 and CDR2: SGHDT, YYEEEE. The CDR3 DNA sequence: TGTGCCAGCAGGACGAAGGAGGGGACCTCCTACAATGAGCAGTTCTTC. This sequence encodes CASRTKEGTSYNEQFF.

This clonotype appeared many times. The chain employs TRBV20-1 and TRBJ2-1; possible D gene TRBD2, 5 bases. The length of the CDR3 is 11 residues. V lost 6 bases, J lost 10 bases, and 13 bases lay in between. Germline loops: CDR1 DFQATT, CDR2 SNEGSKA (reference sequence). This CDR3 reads CSARGTREQFF. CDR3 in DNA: TGCAGTGCACGGGGTACAAGGGAGCAGTTCTTC.

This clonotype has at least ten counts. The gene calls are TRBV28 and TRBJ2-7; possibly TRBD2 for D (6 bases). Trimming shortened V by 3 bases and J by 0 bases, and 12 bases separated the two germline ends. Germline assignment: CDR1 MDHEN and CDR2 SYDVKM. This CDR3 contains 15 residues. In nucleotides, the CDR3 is TGTGCCAGCAGTTTTGGGACTCCGAGCTCCTACGAGCAGTACTTC. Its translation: CASSFGTPSSYEQYF.

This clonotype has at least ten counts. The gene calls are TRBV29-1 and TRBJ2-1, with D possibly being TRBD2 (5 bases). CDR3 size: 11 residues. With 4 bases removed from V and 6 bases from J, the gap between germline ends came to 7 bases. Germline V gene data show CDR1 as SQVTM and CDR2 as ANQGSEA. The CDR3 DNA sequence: TGCAGCGTTGGAGGGTTCAATGAGCAGTTCTTC. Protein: CSVGGFNEQFF.

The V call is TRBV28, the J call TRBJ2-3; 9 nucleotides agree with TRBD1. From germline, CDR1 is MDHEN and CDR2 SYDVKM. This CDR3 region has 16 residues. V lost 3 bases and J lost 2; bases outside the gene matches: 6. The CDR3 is CASSFSGQGYTDTQYF. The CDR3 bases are TGTGCCAGCAGTTTCTCTGGACAGGGGTACACAGATACGCAGTATTTT.